This T cell receptor (beta chain) was sequenced during a study of blood T cells in healthy people across ages. Findings of the study overall: Investigators treated diversity estimates from one million T cells as underestimates.

The study drew donors from healthy Caucasian individuals in Russia aged 6 to 90. Every donor contributed about 10 milliliters of peripheral blood by blood draw. The authors extracted at least 6 micrograms of total RNA per sample. Trimming shortened V by 1 base and J by 4 bases, and 10 bases separated the two germline ends. This CDR3 contains 14 residues. In its sample, this clonotype was seen a few times. Its antigen is still unknown. It was with a sample-barcoded 5' primer and a J-beta primer mix that a second PCR of roughly 7 to 12 cycles was run. TCRdb passed the 5' RACE reads through MiXCR, listing each CDR3 protein once. The sample includes approximately 690,000 distinct CDR3 sequences, roughly 50% seen only once; the top ten take 30% to 40%.

Material for sequencing was blood. The V and J genes are TRBV12-3 or TRBV12-4 and TRBJ2-5; D unclear. The source of this sequence is a man in his sixties in good health. DNA for the CDR3: TGTGCCAGCAGTTTAGGGGAAATGGTAGAGACCCAGTACTTC. Protein product: CASSLGEMVETQYF.